These 27 T cell receptor beta chains were all obtained from the same sample, sequenced in a study of CXCR3-negative and CXCR3-positive naive CD8 T cells. The study, taken as a whole, reports: When CXCR3-positive naive cells were set against CXCR3-negative naive cells, the former had more hydrophobic TRB CDR3s.

UMI-labeled 5' RACE TRB cDNA libraries were prepared from the cells. TCRdb re-analyzed the 5' RACE reads; it lists each CDR3 protein once, without DNA. The sample totals more than 80,000 distinct CDR3 sequences. The antigens these receptors bind are not known. The sequenced sample consisted of naive CXCR3+ CD8+ T cells from blood. Subset denoted: CD45RO-CCR7+CD27+CD95- naive CD8+ T cells expressing CXCR3 (TNR3+). All receptors come from a human donor in good health. Some clones in this sample may be carry-over from other donors' samples.

The V gene is TRBV7-8, the J gene TRBJ2-7; checking the TCRdb D call of TRBD1 is not possible without DNA. This CDR3 spans 13 amino acids. Germline V gives CDR1 SGHVS, CDR2 FQNEAQ. The CDR3 sequence: CASSLEGKREQYF.

The chain uses TRBV12-3 or TRBV12-4 and TRBJ2-7; the TRBD1 assignment by TCRdb is unverifiable without DNA. The CDR3 length is 13 residues. The CDR3 loop reads CASRGTGQYEQYF.

CDR3 sequence: CASSPIEGSNQPQHF. V is TRBV21-1 and J is TRBJ1-5. TRBV21-1 is annotated as a pseudogene. The length of the CDR3 is 15 residues.

The rearrangement uses TRBV19 and TRBJ2-1; absent DNA, TCRdb's TRBD2 call cannot be checked. This CDR3 spans 15 amino acids. Per germline, CDR1 LNHDA and CDR2 SQIVND (reference sequence). The CDR3 protein is CASSIRETPYNEQFF.

The V call is TRBV20-1, the J call TRBJ2-3; TCRdb picks TRBD2, but there is no DNA to check that call. This CDR3 is built from 17 residues. Per germline, CDR1 DFQATT and CDR2 SNEGSKA (reference sequence). This CDR3 reads CSARDGAETSIGDTQYF.

This chain uses TRBV29-1 with TRBJ2-7; TCRdb proposes TRBD1, but this gene call is untestable without DNA. The CDR3 spans 13 residues. CDR1 and CDR2 (germline): SQVTM, ANQGSEA. CDR3 loop: CSVESGQTYEQYF.

The V gene is TRBV7-2, the J gene TRBJ2-7; without DNA, the TCRdb call of TRBD1 cannot be checked. The CDR3 has 13 amino acids. Germline V gene sequence: CDR1 SGHTA, CDR2 FQGNSA. This CDR3 reads CASSPAGVYEQYF.

The V call is TRBV7-6, the J call TRBJ2-7; no DNA is available, so the TRBD1 call from TCRdb remains unchecked. The CDR3 has 16 amino acids. Germline V lookup: CDR1 SGHVS, CDR2 FNYEAQ. The CDR3 loop is CASSPTPGQGAREQYF.

V usage is TRBV20-1 and J usage is TRBJ2-2; TCRdb designates TRBD1, a call that cannot be tested without DNA. Germline CDR1 DFQATT, CDR2 SNEGSKA (reference sequence). The CDR3 runs 16 residues. CDR3 loop: CSALPQMTGETGELFF.

The gene calls are TRBV27 and TRBJ2-7; without DNA, the TCRdb call of TRBD1 cannot be checked. The CDR3 spans 16 residues. In germline, CDR1 is MNHEY, CDR2 SMNVEV (reference sequence). The CDR3 region is CASSWTGASITYEQYF.

V gene TRBV12-5 combines with J gene TRBJ2-7; the D call from TCRdb, TRBD1, cannot be confirmed without DNA. In germline, CDR1 is LGHNT, CDR2 FRNRAP. The CDR3 has 15 residues. CDR3 amino acids: CASGANQGAFHEQYF.

This chain links TRBV28 with TRBJ2-7; the TCRdb D gene call, TRBD1, has no DNA to confirm it. The CDR3 totals 15 residues. In germline, CDR1 is MDHEN, CDR2 SYDVKM. CDR3 sequence: CASSLLGGTSYEQYF.

V is TRBV6-5 and J is TRBJ1-1. The CDR3 extends over 13 amino acids. Germline CDR1 MNHEY, CDR2 SVGAGI. CDR3 region: CASSYPGSTEAFF.

The rearrangement joins TRBV28 to TRBJ1-4; TCRdb proposes TRBD1, but this gene call is untestable without DNA. The CDR3 sequence is 14 residues long. The V gene's germline CDR1 is MDHEN and CDR2 SYDVKM. CDR3 protein: CASRKTVRSEKLFF.

The V call is TRBV4-2, the J call TRBJ2-7. CDR3 length equals 15 residues. Germline V gene lookup returns CDR1 LGHNA and CDR2 YNFKEQ. Here the CDR3 reads CASSQESSVSYEQYF.

V and J are TRBV29-1 and TRBJ2-7; TCRdb names TRBD1, which stays unverified in the absence of DNA. Germline CDR1 SQVTM, CDR2 ANQGSEA. CDR3 length: 13 residues. The CDR3 reads CSVRRDTDYEQYF.

The V and J genes are TRBV7-9 and TRBJ2-4; TCRdb names TRBD1, which stays unverified in the absence of DNA. CDR3 size: 16 residues. CDR1 and CDR2 (germline): SEHNR, FQNEAQ (reference sequence). This CDR3 reads CASSKQGASDKNIQYF.

V usage is TRBV29-1 and J usage is TRBJ1-1. From germline, CDR1 is SQVTM and CDR2 ANQGSEA. The CDR3 is 12 residues long. CDR3 loop: CSVQGSSTEAFF.

The chain employs TRBV7-9 and TRBJ2-1; TCRdb outputs TRBD2, but without DNA this stays unchecked. Germline CDR1 and CDR2: SEHNR and FQNEAQ (reference sequence). The CDR3 extends over 16 amino acids. The CDR3 sequence is CASSLLLAGGHNEQFF.

The rearrangement links TRBV7-3 to TRBJ1-1; TCRdb's D call of TRBD1 is untestable without DNA. This CDR3 is built from 13 residues. Germline V lookup: CDR1 SGHTA, CDR2 FQGTGA. The CDR3 sequence: CASSLLQGTEAFF.

The chain carries TRBV9 and TRBJ2-7; TCRdb lists TRBD1, though no DNA is available to test this call. The CDR3 is 16 residues long. CDR1 and CDR2 (germline): SGDLS, YYNGEE. The CDR3 loop reads CASSGGPGAPSYEQYF.

The genes are TRBV2 and TRBJ2-3; TCRdb indicates TRBD2, and absent DNA this call remains unverified. The germline gives CDR1 SNHLY, CDR2 FYNNEI. The CDR3 is 16 amino acids. This chain's CDR3 is CASSEPQRGRRDTQYF.

The V call is TRBV5-4, the J call TRBJ2-2; the TRBD2 assignment by TCRdb is unverifiable without DNA. Germline assignment: CDR1 SGHNT and CDR2 YYREEE (reference sequence). The CDR3 consists of 16 residues. CDR3 sequence reads: CASSLLAGGPVGELFF.

This chain links TRBV29-1 with TRBJ2-7; the TRBD1 assignment by TCRdb is unverifiable without DNA. Looked up from germline, CDR1 is SQVTM and CDR2 is ANQGSEA. The CDR3 loop spans 13 amino acids. CDR3 amino acids: CSARTGNNNEQYF.

The chain recombines TRBV7-9 with TRBJ2-7; the D gene TCRdb calls, TRBD1, cannot be checked with no DNA. This CDR3 is built from 15 residues. CDR1 and CDR2 (germline): SEHNR, FQNEAQ (reference sequence). CDR3 loop: CASSPGTGRNYEQYF.

V usage is TRBV5-1 and J usage is TRBJ2-1; checking the TCRdb D call of TRBD1 is not possible without DNA. The CDR3 loop spans 13 amino acids. Germline V gene data show CDR1 as SGHRS and CDR2 as YFSETQ. The CDR3 region is CASSWGTRGEQFF.

The chain uses TRBV6-5 and TRBJ2-7; with no DNA, the TCRdb D assignment of TRBD2 cannot be verified. The CDR3 is made up of 16 amino acids. Germline-derived CDR1 and CDR2 are MNHEY and SVGAGI. CDR3: CASGVGLAGEEYEQYF.